This TCR beta chain was obtained from a study of CD8+ T cells in alopecia areata. TCR sequencing used cDNA made by reverse transcription of extracted RNA. Method: immunoSEQ multiplex PCR; TCRdb's copy keeps in-frame clones and lacks some. The sample shows more than 85,000 clones, under 70% of them seen only once. Germline V gene lookup returns CDR1 SGHTA and CDR2 FQGNSA. The CDR3 has 16 residues. Between the trimmed V and J ends, which lost 0 bases and 3 bases, there was a span of 14 bases. As to treatment: oral pan-JAK inhibitor, 5-10 mg twice daily. Sample: CD8+ T cells sorted from blood, taken at week 4, from a patient treated with tofacitinib. The origin of this receptor is a human donor with alopecia areata. The chain joins TRBV7-2 to TRBJ1-1; tentative D call: TRBD1 (5 bases). This CDR3 is CASSLARAGWDTEAFF. CDR3 in DNA: TGTGCCAGCAGCTTAGCCAGGGCGGGTTGGGACACTGAAGCTTTCTTT.